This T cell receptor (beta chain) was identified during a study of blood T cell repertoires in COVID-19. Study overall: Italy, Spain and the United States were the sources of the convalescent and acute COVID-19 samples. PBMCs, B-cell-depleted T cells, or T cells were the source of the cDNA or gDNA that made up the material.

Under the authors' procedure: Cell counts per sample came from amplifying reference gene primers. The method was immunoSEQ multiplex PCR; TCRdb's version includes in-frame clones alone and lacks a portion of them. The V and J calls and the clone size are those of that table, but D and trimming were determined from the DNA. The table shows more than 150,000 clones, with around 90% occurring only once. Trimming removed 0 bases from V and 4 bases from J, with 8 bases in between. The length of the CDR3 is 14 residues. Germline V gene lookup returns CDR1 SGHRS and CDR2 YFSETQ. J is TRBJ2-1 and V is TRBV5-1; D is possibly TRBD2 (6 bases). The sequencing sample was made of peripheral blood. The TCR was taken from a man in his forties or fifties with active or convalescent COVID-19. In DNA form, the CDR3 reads TGCGCCAGCAGCTTGGGGGACTTGTACAATGAGCAGTTCTTC. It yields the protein CASSLGDLYNEQFF.